Reported below is one T cell receptor (beta chain). The antigen is not known. One end of the junction fails to match germline, which may point to a read error. The CDR3 is 14 amino acids. Germline CDR1 DFQATT, CDR2 SNEGSKA (reference sequence). These data are taken from a study of breast tumors, draining lymph nodes, adjacent tissues. The study's findings and limits: Tumor repertoires ranked between lymph nodes and nontumor tissue in diversity, with V and J gene preferences.

The lymph nodes were axillary draining lymph nodes from breast cancer patients. A single record per CDR3 protein comes from TCRdb applying MiXCR to the multiplex PCR reads. The sample contains 150,000 to 250,000 distinct CDR3 sequences, roughly 31% of which appear only once. This TCR came from a female donor with breast cancer. Some clones in this sample may be carry-over from other donors' samples. Sequencing was performed on axillary lymph node tissue. The chain carries TRBV20-1 and TRBJ2-7, with D possibly TRBD2 on 6 matching bases. CDR3 nucleotide sequence: TGCAGTGCTAGAGAGACTAGGCACTCCTACGAGCAGCACTTC. Translation: CSARETRHSYEQHF.